The 8 T cell receptor beta chains in this list originate from one sample, sequenced in a study of T cells in Graves' hyperthyroidism and ophthalmopathy. RNA transcripts gave rise to amplified TCR beta CDR3 regions. During a first-round RT-PCR of the TCR CDR3, the HTBI primer set was used. TCRdb called the multiplex PCR reads again in MiXCR, with one record for every CDR3 protein. This sample has some 360,000 distinct CDR3 sequences, with about a sixth found just once. Material for sequencing was blood. Receptors were obtained from a woman aged 40-49 years with Graves' ophthalmopathy.

This clonotype was seen at least ten times. The J gene is TRBJ2-3, the V gene TRBV24-1, with 13 bases identical to TRBD2. V lost 0 bases to trimming and J lost 0 bases; unmatched junction nucleotides: 11. CDR3 size: 21 residues. CDR1 and CDR2 (germline): KGHDR, SFDVKD. In DNA, the CDR3 is TGTGCCACCAGTGATTTGCGACATTCCGGGACTAGCGGGGCTAGCACAGATACGCAGTATTTT. Its translation: CATSDLRHSGTSGASTDTQYF.

The V call is TRBV12-3 or TRBV12-4, the J call TRBJ2-7; 9 bases fit TRBD2. With V trimmed by 5 bases and J by 5 bases, 13 bases remained unmatched. CDR3 size: 16 residues. The CDR3 here is CASSVRAGLALDEQYF. The DNA for the CDR3 is TGTGCCAGCAGTGTCCGGGCGGGACTAGCTTTGGACGAGCAGTACTTC.

This chain connects TRBV6-4 to TRBJ2-6; 7 bases line up with TRBD1. The CDR3 runs 16 residues. Germline V gene lookup returns CDR1 MRHNA and CDR2 SNTAGT. The V segment lost 2 bases and the J segment 2 bases; nucleotides outside the gene matches: 3. The CDR3 DNA sequence: TGTGCCAGCAGTGACAGGGGGCGGACTGGGGCCAACGTCCTGACTTTC. Translation gives CASSDRGRTGANVLTF.

The chain links TRBV30 to TRBJ2-2, with no clear D. From germline, CDR1 is GTSNPN and CDR2 SVGIG (reference sequence). The CDR3 has 13 amino acids. V was clipped by 5 bases and J by 1 base, with 8 bases between them. CDR3 nucleotides: TGTGCCTGGTGTAGCAGGAACACCGGGGAGCTGTTTTTT. Amino acids: CAWCSRNTGELFF. Supplemented by reference TRBV30 and TRBJ2-2, the full variable domain reads SQTIHQWPATLVQPVGSPLSLECTVEGTSNPNLYWYRQAAGRGLQLLFYSVGIGQISSEVPQNLSASRPQDRQFILSSKKLLLSDSGFYLCAWCSRNTGELFFGEGSRLTVL.

CDR3 coding DNA: TGTGCCAGCAGTTACCCGAAAGACAGGGGGAATCAGCCCCAGCATTTT. Its protein product is CASSYPKDRGNQPQHF. The chain joins TRBV6-5 to TRBJ1-5, with 9 bases identical to TRBD1. The CDR3 sequence is 16 residues long. V was clipped by 2 bases and J by 4 bases; unmatched bases: 6. CDR1 MNHEY and CDR2 SVGAGI come from the germline V gene.

CDR3 coding DNA: TGTGCCAGCAGCTTATTCGTGGTCGCAGGGAACACCGGGGAGCTGTTTTTT. Translating gives CASSLFVVAGNTGELFF. The V and J genes are TRBV11-2 and TRBJ2-2; D is unresolved. The germline V gene encodes CDR1 SGHAT and CDR2 FQNNGV. V was cut by 2 bases and J by 1 base, with 14 bases left in between. CDR3 length equals 17 residues.

This clonotype is a singleton in its sample. This chain connects TRBV5-1 to TRBJ2-7, with a possible D match to TRBD2 (5 bases). This CDR3 is 14 amino acids long. Germline V gives CDR1 SGHRS, CDR2 YFSETQ. V shed 3 bases and J shed 3 bases, with 13 bases lying between them. CDR3 residues: CASSSEDSHYEQYF. The DNA of the CDR3 is TGCGCCAGCAGCTCGGAGGATTCTCACTACGAGCAGTACTTC.

This clonotype was seen many times. V and J are TRBV7-2 and TRBJ2-1; D uncertain. CDR3 length equals 14 residues. Trimming removed 3 bases from V and 5 bases from J, with 11 bases in between. Germline V gene lookup returns CDR1 SGHTA and CDR2 FQGNSA. The DNA for the CDR3 is TGTGCCAGCAGCTTCACTTACCGCGACAATGAGCAGTTCTTC. Protein sequence: CASSFTYRDNEQFF.